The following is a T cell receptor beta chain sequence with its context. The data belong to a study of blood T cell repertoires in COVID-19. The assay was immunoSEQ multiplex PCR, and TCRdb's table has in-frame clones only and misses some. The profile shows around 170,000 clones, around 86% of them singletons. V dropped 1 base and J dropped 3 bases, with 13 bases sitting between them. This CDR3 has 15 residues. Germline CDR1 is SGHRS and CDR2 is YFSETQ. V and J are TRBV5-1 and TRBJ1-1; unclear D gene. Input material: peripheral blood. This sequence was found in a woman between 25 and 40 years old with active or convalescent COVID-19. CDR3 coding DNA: TGCGCCAGCAGCTTGACGGGTCCCCCGGACACTGAAGCTTTCTTT. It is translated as CASSLTGPPDTEAFF.